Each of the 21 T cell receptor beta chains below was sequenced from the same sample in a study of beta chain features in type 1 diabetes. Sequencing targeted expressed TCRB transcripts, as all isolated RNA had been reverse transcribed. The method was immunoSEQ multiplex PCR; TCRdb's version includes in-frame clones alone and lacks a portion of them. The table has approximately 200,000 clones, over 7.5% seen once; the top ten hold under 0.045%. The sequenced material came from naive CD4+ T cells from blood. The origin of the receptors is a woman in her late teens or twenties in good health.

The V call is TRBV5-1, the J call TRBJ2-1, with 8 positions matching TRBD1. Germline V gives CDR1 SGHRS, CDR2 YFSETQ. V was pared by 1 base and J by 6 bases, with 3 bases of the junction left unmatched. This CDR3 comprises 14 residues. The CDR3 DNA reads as TGCGCCAGCAGCTTGCGGACAGGGATCAATGAGCAGTTCTTC. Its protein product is CASSLRTGINEQFF.

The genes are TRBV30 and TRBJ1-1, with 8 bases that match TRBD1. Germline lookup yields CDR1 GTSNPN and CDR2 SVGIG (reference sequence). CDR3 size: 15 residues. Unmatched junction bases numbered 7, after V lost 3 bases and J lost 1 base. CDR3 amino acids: CAWSNRGAGNTEAFF. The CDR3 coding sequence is TGTGCCTGGAGCAACAGGGGGGCTGGGAACACTGAAGCTTTCTTT.

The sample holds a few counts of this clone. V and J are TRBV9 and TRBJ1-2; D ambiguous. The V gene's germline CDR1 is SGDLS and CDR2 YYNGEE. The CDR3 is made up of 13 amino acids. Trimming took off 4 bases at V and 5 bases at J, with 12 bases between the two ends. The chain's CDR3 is CASSTADGYGYTF. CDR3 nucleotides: TGTGCCAGCAGCACCGCGGATGGGTATGGCTACACCTTC.

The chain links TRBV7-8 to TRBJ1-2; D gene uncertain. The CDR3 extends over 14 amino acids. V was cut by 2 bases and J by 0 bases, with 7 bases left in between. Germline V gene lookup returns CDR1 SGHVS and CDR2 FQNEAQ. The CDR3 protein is CASSLHSANYGYTF. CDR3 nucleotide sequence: TGTGCCAGCAGCTTACATTCGGCTAACTATGGCTACACCTTC.

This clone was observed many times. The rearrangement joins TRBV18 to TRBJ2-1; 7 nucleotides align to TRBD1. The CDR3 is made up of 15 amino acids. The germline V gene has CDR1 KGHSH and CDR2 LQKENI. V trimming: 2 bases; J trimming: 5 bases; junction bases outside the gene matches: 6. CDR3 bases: TGTGCCAGCTCACCATCTTCGGGACAGAACAATGAGCAGTTCTTC. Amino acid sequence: CASSPSSGQNNEQFF. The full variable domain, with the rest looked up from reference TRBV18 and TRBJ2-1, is NAGVMQNPRHLVRRRGQEARLRCSPMKGHSHVYWYRQLPEEGLKFMVYLQKENIIDESGMPKERFSAEFPKEGPSILRIQQVVRGDSAAYFCASSPSSGQNNEQFFGPGTRLTVL.

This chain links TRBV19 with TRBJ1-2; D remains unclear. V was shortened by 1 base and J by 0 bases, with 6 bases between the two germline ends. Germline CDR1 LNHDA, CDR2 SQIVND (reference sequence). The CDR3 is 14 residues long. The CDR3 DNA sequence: TGTGCCAGTAGTATAGTAGAGCCTAACTATGGCTACACCTTC. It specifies CASSIVEPNYGYTF.

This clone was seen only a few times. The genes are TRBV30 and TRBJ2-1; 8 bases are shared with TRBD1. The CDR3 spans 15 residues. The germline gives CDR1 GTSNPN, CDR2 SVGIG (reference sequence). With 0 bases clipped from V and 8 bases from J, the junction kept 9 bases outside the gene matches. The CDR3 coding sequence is TGTGCCTGGAGTGTAGACGGACAGGGCAGCGATGAGCAGTTCTTC. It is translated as CAWSVDGQGSDEQFF.

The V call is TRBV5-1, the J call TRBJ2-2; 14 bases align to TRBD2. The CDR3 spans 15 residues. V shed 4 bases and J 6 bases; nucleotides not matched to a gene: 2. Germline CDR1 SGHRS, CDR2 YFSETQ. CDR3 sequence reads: CASSVGLAGAGELFF. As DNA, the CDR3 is TGCGCCAGCAGCGTGGGACTAGCGGGAGCCGGGGAGCTGTTTTTT.

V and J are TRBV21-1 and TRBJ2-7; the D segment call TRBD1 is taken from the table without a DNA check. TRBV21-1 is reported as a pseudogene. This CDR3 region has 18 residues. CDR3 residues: CASSKVQGQLVSSYEQYF. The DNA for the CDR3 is TGTGCCAGCAGCAAAGTTCAGGGACAGTTGGTGAGCTCCTACGAGCAGTACTTC.

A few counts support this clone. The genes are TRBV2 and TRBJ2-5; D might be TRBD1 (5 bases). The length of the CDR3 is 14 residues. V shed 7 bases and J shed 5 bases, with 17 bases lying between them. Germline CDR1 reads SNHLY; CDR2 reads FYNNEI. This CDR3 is CASTQETVFETQYF. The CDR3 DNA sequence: TGTGCCAGCACCCAGGAGACAGTGTTTGAGACCCAGTACTTC.

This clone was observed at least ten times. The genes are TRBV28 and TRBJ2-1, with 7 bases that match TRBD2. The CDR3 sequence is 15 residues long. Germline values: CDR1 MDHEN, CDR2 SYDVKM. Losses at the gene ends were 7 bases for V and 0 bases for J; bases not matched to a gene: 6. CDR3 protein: CASTQAGISYNEQFF. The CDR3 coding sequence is TGTGCCAGCACCCAAGCGGGAATCTCCTACAATGAGCAGTTCTTC. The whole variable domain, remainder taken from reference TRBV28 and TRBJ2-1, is DVKVTQSSRYLVKRTGEKVFLECVQDMDHENMFWYRQDPGLGLRLIYFSYDVKMKEKGDIPEGYSVSREKKERFSLILESASTNQTSMYLCASTQAGISYNEQFFGPGTRLTVL.

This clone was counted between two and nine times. CDR3 loop: CASSEAKTSMRTDTQYF. CDR3 bases: TGTGCCAGCAGTGAAGCCAAGACTTCCATGCGCACAGATACGCAGTATTTT. V gene TRBV6-1 combines with J gene TRBJ2-3; D call uncertain. Germline CDR1 MNHNS, CDR2 SASEGT. This CDR3 comprises 17 residues. V was clipped by 0 bases and J by 1 base, with 14 bases between them.

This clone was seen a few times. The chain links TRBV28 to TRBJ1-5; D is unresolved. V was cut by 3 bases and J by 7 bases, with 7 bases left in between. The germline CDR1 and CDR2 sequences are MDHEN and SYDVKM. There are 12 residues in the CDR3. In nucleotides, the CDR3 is TGTGCCAGCAGTTTCAGTCAACAGCCCCAGCATTTT. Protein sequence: CASSFSQQPQHF.

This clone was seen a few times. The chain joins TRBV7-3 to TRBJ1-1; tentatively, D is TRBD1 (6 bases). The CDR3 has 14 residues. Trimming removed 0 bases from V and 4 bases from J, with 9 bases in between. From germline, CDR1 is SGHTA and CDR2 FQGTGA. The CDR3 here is CASSLTRGATEAFF. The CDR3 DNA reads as TGTGCCAGCAGCTTAACCCGGGGGGCCACTGAAGCTTTCTTT.

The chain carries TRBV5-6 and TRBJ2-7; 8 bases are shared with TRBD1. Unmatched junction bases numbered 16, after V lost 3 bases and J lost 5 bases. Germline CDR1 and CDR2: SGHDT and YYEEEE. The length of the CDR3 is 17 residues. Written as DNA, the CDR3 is TGTGCCAGCAGCTCCGGACAGGGAATAGAGGGAGTCCACGAGCAGTACTTC. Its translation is CASSSGQGIEGVHEQYF.

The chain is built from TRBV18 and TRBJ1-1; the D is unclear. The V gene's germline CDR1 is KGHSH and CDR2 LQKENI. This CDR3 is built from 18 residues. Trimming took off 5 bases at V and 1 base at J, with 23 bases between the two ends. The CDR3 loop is CASSTSANPAGKNTEAFF. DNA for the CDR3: TGTGCCAGCTCAACGTCAGCGAACCCGGCGGGAAAGAACACTGAAGCTTTCTTT.

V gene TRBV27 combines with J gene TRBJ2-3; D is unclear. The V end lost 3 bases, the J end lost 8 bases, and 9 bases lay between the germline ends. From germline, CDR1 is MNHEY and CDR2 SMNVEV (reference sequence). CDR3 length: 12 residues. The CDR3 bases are TGTGCCAGCAGTTTCCAGCCGGGTACGCAGTATTTT. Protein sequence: CASSFQPGTQYF.

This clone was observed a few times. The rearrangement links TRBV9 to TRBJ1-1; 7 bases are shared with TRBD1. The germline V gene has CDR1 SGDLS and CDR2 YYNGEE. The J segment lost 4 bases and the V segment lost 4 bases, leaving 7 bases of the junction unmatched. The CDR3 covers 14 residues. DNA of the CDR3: TGTGCCAGCAGCCCCACAGGGGTTAGCACTGAAGCTTTCTTT. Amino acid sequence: CASSPTGVSTEAFF.

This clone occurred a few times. The CDR3 spells CAWSVPRGSGNTIYF. The CDR3 bases are TGTGCCTGGAGTGTACCTAGGGGCTCTGGAAACACCATATATTTT. This rearrangement joins TRBV30 to TRBJ1-3, with D maybe TRBD1 (5 bases). Between the trimmed V and J ends, which lost 0 bases and 0 bases, there was a span of 9 bases. Germline CDR1 and CDR2: GTSNPN and SVGIG (reference sequence). The length of the CDR3 is 15 residues.

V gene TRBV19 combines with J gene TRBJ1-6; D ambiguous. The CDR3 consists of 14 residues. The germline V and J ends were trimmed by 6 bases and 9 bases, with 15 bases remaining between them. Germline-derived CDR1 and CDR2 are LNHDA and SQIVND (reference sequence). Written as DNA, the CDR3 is TGTGCCAGTAGAGGACTATCCTTAATTTCACCCCTCCACTTT. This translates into CASRGLSLISPLHF.

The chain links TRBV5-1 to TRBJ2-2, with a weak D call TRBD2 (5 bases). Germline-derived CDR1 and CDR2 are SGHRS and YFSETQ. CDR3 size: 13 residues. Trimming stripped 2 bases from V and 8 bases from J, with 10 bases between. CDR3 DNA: TGCGCCAGCAGCTTTATCGAGGGAGGGGAGCTGTTTTTT. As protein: CASSFIEGGELFF.